The 13 T cell receptor beta chains in this list originate from one sample, sequenced in a study of PD-L1 blockade in urothelial cancer. Using immunoSEQ multiplex PCR, the repertoire was profiled, and TCRdb retains in-frame clones only, with some absent. The sample consists of some 39,000 clones, about 85% of them appearing once. Time point in this sample: peripheral blood 6 weeks after treatment start. Sequencing was performed on PBMCs, taken around atezolizumab (anti-PD-L1) treatment. The receptors originated from a man between 65 and 85 years old with urothelial cancer.

V and J are TRBV5-1 and TRBJ2-5, with D maybe TRBD2 (6 bases). The germline V gene encodes CDR1 SGHRS and CDR2 YFSETQ. Between the trimmed V and J ends, which lost 5 bases and 2 bases, there was a span of 13 bases. The CDR3 consists of 14 residues. CDR3 loop: CASSTPGVQETQYF. CDR3 bases: TGCGCCAGCAGTACTCCGGGGGTTCAAGAGACCCAGTACTTC.

The V gene is TRBV2, the J gene TRBJ1-3; tentative D call: TRBD1 (6 bases). CDR1 and CDR2 from the germline V gene are SNHLY and FYNNEI. The CDR3 length is 13 residues. Trimming left V 6 bases short and J 4 bases short, with 10 bases between. CDR3 sequence reads: CASRGTQGNTIYF. The CDR3 DNA sequence: TGTGCCAGCAGGGGGACACAAGGAAACACCATATATTTT.

The sample holds one count of this clone. The chain couples TRBV19 to TRBJ2-7; 10 bases fit TRBD1. The germline gives CDR1 LNHDA, CDR2 SQIVND (reference sequence). The CDR3 sequence is 13 residues long. The ends lost 10 bases at V and 4 bases at J; junction bases unmatched: 7. CDR3: CATRDRGTYEQYF. The CDR3 DNA follows: TGTGCCACTAGGGACAGGGGTACGTACGAGCAGTACTTC.

The CDR3 sequence: CASRPGGGDGYTF. CDR3 bases: TGTGCCAGCCGCCCAGGAGGAGGGGATGGCTACACCTTC. The genes are TRBV19 and TRBJ1-2; D is possibly TRBD1 (5 bases). Trimming left V 9 bases short and J 6 bases short, with 17 bases between. Germline CDR1 is LNHDA and CDR2 is SQIVND (reference sequence). This CDR3 has 13 residues.

This clone was seen just once. The chain is built from TRBV19 and TRBJ2-5; 10 bases align to TRBD2. J gave up 2 bases and V 7 bases, and 7 bases lay outside the gene matches. Germline V gene data show CDR1 as LNHDA and CDR2 as SQIVND (reference sequence). This CDR3 has 15 residues. The CDR3 region is CASMGTSEPQETQYF. In DNA, the CDR3 is TGTGCCAGTATGGGGACTAGCGAGCCGCAAGAGACCCAGTACTTC.

This sequence joins TRBV4-1 and TRBJ1-3, with TRBD1 matching 11 bases. V lost 2 bases and J lost 4; bases outside the gene matches: 10. This CDR3 is built from 18 residues. Germline CDR1 reads MGHRA; CDR2 reads YSYEKL. CDR3 DNA sequence: TGCGCCAGCAGCCAACCGGGACAGGGGGAAATTAGGGGAAACACCATATATTTT. Protein sequence: CASSQPGQGEIRGNTIYF.

This chain connects TRBV10-3 to TRBJ1-1; a weak D match, TRBD1 (5 bases). V was pared by 7 bases and J by 3 bases, with 12 bases between. The CDR3 sequence is 13 residues long. Germline V gene lookup returns CDR1 ENHRY and CDR2 SYGVKD. The CDR3 sequence is CAITAGGDTEAFF. The CDR3 nucleotides read TGTGCCATCACCGCGGGGGGGGACACTGAAGCTTTCTTT.

The gene calls are TRBV5-4 and TRBJ2-5; the D gene is possibly TRBD2 (5 bases). The ends were cut back, 1 base at V and 3 bases at J, with 10 bases in the middle. Germline V gene lookup returns CDR1 SGHNT and CDR2 YYREEE (reference sequence). This CDR3 has 14 amino acids. The CDR3 DNA follows: TGTGCCAGCAGCTTGAGGAGCGGAAAAGAGACCCAGTACTTC. Its translation: CASSLRSGKETQYF.

The J gene is TRBJ2-3, the V gene TRBV11-3, with D unresolved. Germline CDR1 and CDR2: SGHNT and YENEEA. V was cut by 5 bases and J by 6 bases, with 12 bases left in between. This CDR3 is built from 13 residues. CDR3 protein: CASSLSRADTQYF. The CDR3 DNA reads TGTGCCAGCAGCCTGTCTAGAGCGGATACGCAGTATTTT.

This sequence joins TRBV2 and TRBJ2-5, with 12 nucleotides matching TRBD2. The J segment lost 2 bases and the V segment lost 5 bases, leaving 3 bases of the junction unmatched. The germline V gene has CDR1 SNHLY and CDR2 FYNNEI. This CDR3 region has 15 residues. The CDR3 region has the DNA TGTGCCAGCAGTTTCCTAGCGGGAGGGCAAGAGACCCAGTACTTC. Translated, it gives CASSFLAGGQETQYF.

V usage is TRBV19 and J usage is TRBJ2-3, with a weak D call TRBD2 (6 bases). The CDR3 is 14 amino acids. V was pared by 4 bases and J by 2 bases, with 10 bases between. Germline V gene lookup returns CDR1 LNHDA and CDR2 SQIVND (reference sequence). This CDR3 reads CASSRGLDTDTQYF. Written as DNA, the CDR3 is TGTGCCAGTAGTAGGGGACTCGACACAGATACGCAGTATTTT. Complete variable domain (other parts from reference TRBV19 and TRBJ2-3): DGGITQSPKYLFRKEGQNVTLSCEQNLNHDAMYWYRQDPGQGLRLIYYSQIVNDFQKGDIAEGYSVSREKKESFPLTVTSAQKNPTAFYLCASSRGLDTDTQYFGPGTRLTVL.

The chain uses TRBV30 and TRBJ1-2, with D uncertain. Germline V gene data show CDR1 as GTSNPN and CDR2 as SVGIG (reference sequence). V gave up 3 bases and J gave up 4 bases, with 6 bases separating them. The CDR3 totals 11 residues. The CDR3 sequence is CAWSALYGYTF. CDR3 bases: TGTGCCTGGAGCGCGCTCTATGGCTACACCTTC.

The chain is built from TRBV18 and TRBJ2-2; 10 bases are a match to TRBD1. The V segment lost 3 bases and the J segment 7 bases; nucleotides outside the gene matches: 5. Germline CDR1 and CDR2: KGHSH and LQKENI. This CDR3 has 15 amino acids. This CDR3 reads CASSPGQGMNGELFF. In DNA, the CDR3 is TGTGCCAGCTCACCGGGACAGGGGATGAACGGGGAGCTGTTTTTT.